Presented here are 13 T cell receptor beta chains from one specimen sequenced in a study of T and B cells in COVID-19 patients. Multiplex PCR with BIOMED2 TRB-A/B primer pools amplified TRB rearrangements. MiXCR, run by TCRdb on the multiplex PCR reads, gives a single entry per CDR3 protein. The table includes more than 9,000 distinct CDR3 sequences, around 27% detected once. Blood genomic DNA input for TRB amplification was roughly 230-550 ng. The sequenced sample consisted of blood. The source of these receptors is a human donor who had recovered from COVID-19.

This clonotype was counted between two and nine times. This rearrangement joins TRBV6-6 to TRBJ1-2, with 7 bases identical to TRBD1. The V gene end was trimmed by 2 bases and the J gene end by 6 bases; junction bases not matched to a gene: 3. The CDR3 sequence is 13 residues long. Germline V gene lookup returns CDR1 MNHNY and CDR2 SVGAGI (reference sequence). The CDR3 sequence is CASSYRGTDGYTF. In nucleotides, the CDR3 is TGTGCCAGCAGTTACAGGGGGACAGATGGCTACACCTTC.

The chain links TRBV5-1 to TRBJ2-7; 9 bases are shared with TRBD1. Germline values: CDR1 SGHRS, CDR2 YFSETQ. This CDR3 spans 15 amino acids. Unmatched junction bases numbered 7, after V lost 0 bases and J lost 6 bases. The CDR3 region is CASSLDGQGFSEQYF. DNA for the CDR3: TGCGCCAGCAGCTTGGATGGACAGGGGTTTTCCGAGCAGTACTTC.

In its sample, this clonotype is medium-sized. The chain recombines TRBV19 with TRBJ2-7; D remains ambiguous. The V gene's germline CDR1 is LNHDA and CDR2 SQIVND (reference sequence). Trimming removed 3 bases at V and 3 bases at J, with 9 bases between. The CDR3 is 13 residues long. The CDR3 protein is CASSIPGHYEQYF. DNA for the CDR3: TGTGCCAGTAGTATCCCGGGCCACTACGAGCAGTACTTC.

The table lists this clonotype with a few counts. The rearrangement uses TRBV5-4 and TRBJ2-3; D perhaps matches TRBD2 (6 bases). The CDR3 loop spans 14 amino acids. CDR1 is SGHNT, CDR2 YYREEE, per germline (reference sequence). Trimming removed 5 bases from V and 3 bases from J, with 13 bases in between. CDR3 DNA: TGTGCCAGCAGTTCCATGGGGGGAACAGATACGCAGTATTTT. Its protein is CASSSMGGTDTQYF.

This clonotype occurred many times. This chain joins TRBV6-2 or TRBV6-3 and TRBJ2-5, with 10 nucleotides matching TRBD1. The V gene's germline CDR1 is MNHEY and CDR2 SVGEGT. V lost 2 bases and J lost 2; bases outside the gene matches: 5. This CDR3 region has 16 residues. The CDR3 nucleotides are TGTGCCAGCAGTTACCTCGGGACAGGGGATCAAGAGACCCAGTACTTC. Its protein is CASSYLGTGDQETQYF.

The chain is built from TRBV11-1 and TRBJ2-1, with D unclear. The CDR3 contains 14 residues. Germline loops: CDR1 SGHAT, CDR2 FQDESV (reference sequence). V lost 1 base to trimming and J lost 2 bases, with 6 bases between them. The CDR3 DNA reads TGTGCCAGCAGCTTAGGGTTGCCCTACAATGAGCAGTTCTTC. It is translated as CASSLGLPYNEQFF.

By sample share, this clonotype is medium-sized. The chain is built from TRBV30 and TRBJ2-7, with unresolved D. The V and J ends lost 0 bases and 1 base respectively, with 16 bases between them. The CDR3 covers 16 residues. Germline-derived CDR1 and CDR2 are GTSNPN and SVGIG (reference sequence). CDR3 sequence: CAWSVGSLGPSYEQYF. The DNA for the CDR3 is TGTGCCTGGAGTGTAGGCTCTCTCGGCCCGTCCTACGAGCAGTACTTC.

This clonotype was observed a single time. The CDR3 DNA sequence: TGTGCCAGCAGCCTAGGGACAGGGAACAACGAGCAGTACTTC. Encoded protein: CASSLGTGNNEQYF. The chain uses TRBV11-1 and TRBJ2-7; 9 bases agree with TRBD1. After removal of 5 bases from V and 5 bases from J, the junction contained 7 bases not matched to a gene. The germline gives CDR1 SGHAT, CDR2 FQDESV (reference sequence). The CDR3 length is 14 residues.

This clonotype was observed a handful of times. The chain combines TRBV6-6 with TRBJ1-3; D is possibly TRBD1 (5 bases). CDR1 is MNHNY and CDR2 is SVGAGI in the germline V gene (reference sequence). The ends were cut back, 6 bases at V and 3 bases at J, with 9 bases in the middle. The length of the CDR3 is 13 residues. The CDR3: CASSQGSGNTIYF. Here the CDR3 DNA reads TGTGCCAGCAGCCAGGGCAGTGGAAACACCATATATTTT.

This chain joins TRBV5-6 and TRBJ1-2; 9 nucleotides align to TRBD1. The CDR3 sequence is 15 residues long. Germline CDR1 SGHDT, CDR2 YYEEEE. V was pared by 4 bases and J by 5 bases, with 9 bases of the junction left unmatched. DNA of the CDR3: TGTGCCAGCAGCCAACCGGACAGGGGACGGTATGGCTACACCTTC. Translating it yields CASSQPDRGRYGYTF.

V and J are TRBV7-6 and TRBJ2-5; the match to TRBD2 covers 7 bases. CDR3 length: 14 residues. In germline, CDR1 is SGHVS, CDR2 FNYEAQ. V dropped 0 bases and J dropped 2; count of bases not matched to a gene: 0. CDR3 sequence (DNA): TGTGCCAGCAGCTTAGCGGGGGGGCAAGAGACCCAGTACTTC. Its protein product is CASSLAGGQETQYF.

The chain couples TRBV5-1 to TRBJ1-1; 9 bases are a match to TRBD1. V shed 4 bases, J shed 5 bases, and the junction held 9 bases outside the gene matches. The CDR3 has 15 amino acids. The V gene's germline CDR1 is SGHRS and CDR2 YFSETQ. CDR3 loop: CASSDRDRDKTEAFF. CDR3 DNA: TGCGCCAGCAGCGACCGGGACAGGGATAAAACTGAAGCTTTCTTT. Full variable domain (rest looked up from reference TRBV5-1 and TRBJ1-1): KAGVTQTPRYLIKTRGQQVTLSCSPISGHRSVSWYQQTPGQGLQFLFEYFSETQRNKGNFPGRFSGRQFSNSRSEMNVSTLELGDSALYLCASSDRDRDKTEAFFGQGTRLTVV.

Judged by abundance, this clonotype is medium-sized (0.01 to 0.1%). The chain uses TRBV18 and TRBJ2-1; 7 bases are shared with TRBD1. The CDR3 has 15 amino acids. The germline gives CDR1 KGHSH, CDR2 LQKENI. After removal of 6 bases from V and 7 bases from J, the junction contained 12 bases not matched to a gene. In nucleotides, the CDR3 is TGTGCCAGCTCCCGTGACAGGGATCGTTCGAATGAGCAGTTCTTC. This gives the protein CASSRDRDRSNEQFF.